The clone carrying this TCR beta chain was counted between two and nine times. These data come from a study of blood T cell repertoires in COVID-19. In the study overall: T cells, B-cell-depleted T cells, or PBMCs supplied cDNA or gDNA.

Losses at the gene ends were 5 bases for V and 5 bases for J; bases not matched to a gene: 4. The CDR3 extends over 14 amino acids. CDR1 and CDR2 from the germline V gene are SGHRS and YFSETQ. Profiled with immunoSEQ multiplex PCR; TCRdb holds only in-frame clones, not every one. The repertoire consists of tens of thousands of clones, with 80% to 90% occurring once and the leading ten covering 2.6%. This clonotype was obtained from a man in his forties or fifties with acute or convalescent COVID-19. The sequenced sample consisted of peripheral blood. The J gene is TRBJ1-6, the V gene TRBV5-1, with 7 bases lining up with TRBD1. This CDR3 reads CASRSDRNNSPLHF. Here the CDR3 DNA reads TGCGCCAGCAGATCGGACAGGAATAATTCACCCCTCCACTTT.